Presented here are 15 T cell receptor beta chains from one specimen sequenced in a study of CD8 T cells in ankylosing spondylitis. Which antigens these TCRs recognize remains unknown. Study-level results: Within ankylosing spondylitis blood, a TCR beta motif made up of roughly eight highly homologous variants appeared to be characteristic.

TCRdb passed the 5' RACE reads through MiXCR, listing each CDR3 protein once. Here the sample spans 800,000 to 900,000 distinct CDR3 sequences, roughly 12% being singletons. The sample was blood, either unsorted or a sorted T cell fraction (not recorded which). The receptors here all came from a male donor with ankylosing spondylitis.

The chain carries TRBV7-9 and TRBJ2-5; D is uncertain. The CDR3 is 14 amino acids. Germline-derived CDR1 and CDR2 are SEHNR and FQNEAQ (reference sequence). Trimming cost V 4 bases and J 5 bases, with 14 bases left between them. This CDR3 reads CASSSSRRGETQYF. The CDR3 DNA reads TGTGCCAGCAGCTCCTCTCGCCGTGGGGAGACCCAGTACTTC.

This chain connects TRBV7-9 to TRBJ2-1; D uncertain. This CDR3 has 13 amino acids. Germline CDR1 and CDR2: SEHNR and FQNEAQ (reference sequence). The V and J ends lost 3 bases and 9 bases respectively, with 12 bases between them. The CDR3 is CASSFPGAREQFF. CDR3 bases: TGTGCCAGCAGCTTCCCGGGCGCTCGTGAGCAGTTCTTC.

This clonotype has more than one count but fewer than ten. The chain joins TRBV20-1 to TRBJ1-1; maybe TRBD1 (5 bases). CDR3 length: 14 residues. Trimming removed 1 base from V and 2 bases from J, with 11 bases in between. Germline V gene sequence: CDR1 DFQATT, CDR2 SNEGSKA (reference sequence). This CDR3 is CSARVSGGNTEAFF. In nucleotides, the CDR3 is TGCAGTGCTAGAGTTTCGGGGGGAAACACTGAAGCTTTCTTT.

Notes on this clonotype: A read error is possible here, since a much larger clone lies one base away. In DNA form, the CDR3 reads TGTGCCAGCAGTTCCTCCAGTGTATCGTATGCGGAGACCCAGTACTTC. This gives the protein CASSSSSVSYAETQYF. This chain uses TRBV6-2 or TRBV6-3 with TRBJ2-5; D remains unclear. V was shortened by 4 bases and J by 5 bases, with 20 bases between the two germline ends. This CDR3 is 16 amino acids long. CDR1 and CDR2 from the germline V gene are MNHEY and SVGEGT.

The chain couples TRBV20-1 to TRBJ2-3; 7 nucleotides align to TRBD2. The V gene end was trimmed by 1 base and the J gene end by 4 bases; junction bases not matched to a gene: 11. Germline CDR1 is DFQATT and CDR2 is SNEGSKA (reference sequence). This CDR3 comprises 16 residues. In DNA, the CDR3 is TGCAGTGCTAGAGTCCCTTATCGAGCGGGGCCAGATACGCAGTATTTT. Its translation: CSARVPYRAGPDTQYF.

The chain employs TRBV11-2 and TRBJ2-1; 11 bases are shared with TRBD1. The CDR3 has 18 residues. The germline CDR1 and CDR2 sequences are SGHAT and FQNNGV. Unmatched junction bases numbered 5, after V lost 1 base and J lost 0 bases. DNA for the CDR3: TGTGCCAGCAGCTTAGGGACAGGGGGCGCGGGCTCCTACAATGAGCAGTTCTTC. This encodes CASSLGTGGAGSYNEQFF.

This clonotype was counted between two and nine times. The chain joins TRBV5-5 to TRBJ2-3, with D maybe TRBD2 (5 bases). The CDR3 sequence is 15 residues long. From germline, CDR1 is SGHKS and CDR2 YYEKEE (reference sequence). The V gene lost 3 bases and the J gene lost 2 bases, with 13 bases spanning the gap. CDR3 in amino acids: CASSWVAINTDTQYF. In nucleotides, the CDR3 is TGTGCCAGCAGCTGGGTAGCGATAAACACAGATACGCAGTATTTT.

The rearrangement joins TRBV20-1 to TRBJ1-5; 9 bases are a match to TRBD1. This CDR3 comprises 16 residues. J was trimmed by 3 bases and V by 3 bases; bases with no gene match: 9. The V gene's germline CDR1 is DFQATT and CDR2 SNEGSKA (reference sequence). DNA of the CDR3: TGCAGTGCTAGCCCCGGGACAGGGTCGTTCAATCAGCCCCAGCATTTT. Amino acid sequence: CSASPGTGSFNQPQHF.

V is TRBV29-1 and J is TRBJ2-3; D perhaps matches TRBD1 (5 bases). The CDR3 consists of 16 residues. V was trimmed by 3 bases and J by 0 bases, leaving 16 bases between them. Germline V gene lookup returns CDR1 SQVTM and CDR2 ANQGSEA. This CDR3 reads CSVEGIGAGSTDTQYF. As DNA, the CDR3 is TGCAGCGTTGAGGGGATTGGGGCAGGGAGCACAGATACGCAGTATTTT.

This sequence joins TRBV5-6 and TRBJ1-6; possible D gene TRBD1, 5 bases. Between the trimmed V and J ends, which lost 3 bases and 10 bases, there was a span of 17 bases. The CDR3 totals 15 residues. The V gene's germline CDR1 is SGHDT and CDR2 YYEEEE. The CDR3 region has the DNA TGTGCCAGCAGCTCTCCTGGGGCCCTAAGCTCACCCCTCCACTTT. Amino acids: CASSSPGALSSPLHF.

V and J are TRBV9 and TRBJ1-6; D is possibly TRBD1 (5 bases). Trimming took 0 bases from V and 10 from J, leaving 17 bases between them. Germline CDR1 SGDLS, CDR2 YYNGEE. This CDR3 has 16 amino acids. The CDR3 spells CASSVGIQGEGSPLHF. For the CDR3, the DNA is TGTGCCAGCAGCGTAGGTATTCAAGGGGAAGGATCACCCCTCCACTTT.

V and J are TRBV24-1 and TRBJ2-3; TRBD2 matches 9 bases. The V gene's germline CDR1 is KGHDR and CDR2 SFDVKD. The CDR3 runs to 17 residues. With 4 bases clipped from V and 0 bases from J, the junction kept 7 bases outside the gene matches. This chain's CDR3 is CATSDSSGRTSTDTQYF. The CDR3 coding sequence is TGTGCCACCAGTGACTCGAGCGGGAGGACTAGCACAGATACGCAGTATTTT.

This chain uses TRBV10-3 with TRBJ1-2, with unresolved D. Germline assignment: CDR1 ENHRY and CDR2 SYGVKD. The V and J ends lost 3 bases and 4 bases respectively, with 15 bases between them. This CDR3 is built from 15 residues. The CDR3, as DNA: TGTGCCATCAGTGAAAGGGAGCCAGCCCGCTATGGCTACACCTTC. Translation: CAISEREPARYGYTF.

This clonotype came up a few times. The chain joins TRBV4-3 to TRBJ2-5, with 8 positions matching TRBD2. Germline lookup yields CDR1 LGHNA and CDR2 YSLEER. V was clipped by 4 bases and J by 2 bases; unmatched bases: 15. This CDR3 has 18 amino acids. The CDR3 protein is CASSPRGVTGSFQETQYF. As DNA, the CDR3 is TGCGCCAGCAGCCCGCGGGGGGTTACAGGGTCCTTTCAAGAGACCCAGTACTTC.

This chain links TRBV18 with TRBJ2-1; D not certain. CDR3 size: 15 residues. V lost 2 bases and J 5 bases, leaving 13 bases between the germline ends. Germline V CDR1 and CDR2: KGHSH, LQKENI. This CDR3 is CASSPRNPGDNEQFF. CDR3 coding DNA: TGTGCCAGCTCACCAAGAAACCCTGGGGACAATGAGCAGTTCTTC.